The next 25 T cell receptor beta chains were all read from a single sample in a study of post-analysis software for immune sequencing data. Findings of the study overall: Included in a set of five TRBV segments more frequent in patients than controls were TRBV5-6, TRBV5-1 and TRBV20-1.

cDNA libraries of TCR beta carried unique molecular identifiers. Using its own MiXCR run on the PCR reads, TCRdb lists one record per CDR3 protein. The repertoire consists of 750,000 to 900,000 distinct CDR3 sequences, with around 45% occurring once and the leading ten covering roughly 4.9%. Their cognate antigens are unknown. The sequencing sample was made of blood. The origin of the receptors is a girl between 10 and 17 years old with multiple sclerosis.

This clonotype was detected only a few times. The chain combines TRBV10-3 with TRBJ2-3, with 11 bases lining up with TRBD2. Germline CDR1 is ENHRY and CDR2 is SYGVKD. CDR3 length: 17 residues. V trimming: 2 bases; J trimming: 0 bases; junction bases outside the gene matches: 4. For the CDR3, the DNA is TGTGCCATCAGTGAGGCGGGACTAGCGGAAAGCACAGATACGCAGTATTTT. Translation gives CAISEAGLAESTDTQYF.

Points on this clonotype: The junction departs from the called germline gene at one end, perhaps through a read error. The chain couples TRBV12-3 or TRBV12-4 to TRBJ2-5, with a tentative D call TRBD2 (7 bases). This CDR3 has 14 amino acids. The CDR3 loop is CANSLTGGGGTQYF. The CDR3 DNA reads as TGTGCCAACAGTTTGACAGGCGGCGGGGGGACCCAGTACTTC.

The chain has TRBV20-1 and TRBJ2-7; D is undetermined. Germline V gene data show CDR1 as DFQATT and CDR2 as SNEGSKA (reference sequence). V dropped 3 bases and J dropped 2 bases, with 11 bases sitting between them. CDR3 size: 13 residues. The CDR3, as DNA: TGCAGTGCTAGTATTGCGGTTACCTACGAGCAGTACTTC. Translated: CSASIAVTYEQYF.

Worth noting for this clonotype: The CDR3 ends on some other residue instead of the conserved phenylalanine or tryptophan, so this is likely a read error. The chain couples TRBV2 to TRBJ2-7; TRBD2 might be the D (6 bases). V was clipped by 10 bases and J by 9 bases, with 16 bases between them. Germline CDR1 SNHLY, CDR2 FYNNEI. The CDR3 length is 11 residues. CDR3: CATRGGVLQYC. The CDR3 coding sequence is TGTGCCACCAGAGGAGGGGTTCTGCAGTACTGC.

V and J are TRBV6-5 and TRBJ2-3, with 12 bases that match TRBD2. The CDR3 has 16 amino acids. Trimming at V came to 6 bases and at J to 4 bases, leaving 8 bases not matched to a gene. Germline V gene sequence: CDR1 MNHEY, CDR2 SVGAGI. The CDR3 region is CASSLRLAGVADTQYF. As DNA, the CDR3 is TGTGCCAGCAGCCTCCGACTAGCGGGAGTTGCAGATACGCAGTATTTT.

The V call is TRBV11-2, the J call TRBJ2-1; D gene unclear. This CDR3 contains 13 residues. V gave up 1 base and J gave up 12 bases, with 13 bases separating them. Germline CDR1 and CDR2: SGHAT and FQNNGV. Written as DNA, the CDR3 is TGTGCCAGCAGCTTAGGGTCCGTTGGGTGGCAGTTCTTC. Translation gives CASSLGSVGWQFF.

The chain employs TRBV7-6 and TRBJ2-1, with 7 bases lining up with TRBD1. Trimming removed 2 bases from V and 0 bases from J; junction bases left unmatched: 10. The CDR3 is 18 amino acids. Per the germline V gene, CDR1 is SGHVS and CDR2 is FNYEAQ. For the CDR3, the DNA is TGTGCCAGCAGCTTATATATATCGGGACAGTTCTCCTACAATGAGCAGTTCTTC. Its protein product is CASSLYISGQFSYNEQFF.

In this sample, this clonotype turned up a few times. The rearrangement joins TRBV15 to TRBJ2-3; D gene unclear. This CDR3 has 13 residues. V was pared by 0 bases and J by 5 bases, with 6 bases between. CDR1 and CDR2 (germline): LNHNV, YYDKDF (reference sequence). The CDR3 coding sequence is TGTGCCACCAGCAGAGATGTAGGAGATACGCAGTATTTT. It codes for CATSRDVGDTQYF.

The V and J genes are TRBV6-5 and TRBJ2-7, with D hard to call. Per germline, CDR1 MNHEY and CDR2 SVGAGI. V lost 2 bases and J lost 3, with 11 bases in between. The length of the CDR3 is 14 residues. This CDR3 is CASSYRASSYEQYF. CDR3 sequence (DNA): TGTGCCAGCAGTTACAGGGCCAGCAGCTACGAGCAGTACTTC.

This clonotype was detected only a few times. V gene TRBV4-1 combines with J gene TRBJ2-4; D could derive from TRBD1 or TRBD2 (5 bases each). The CDR3 runs to 18 residues. The V end was cut by 0 bases, the J end by 3 bases, with 18 bases between. Germline V gene data show CDR1 as MGHRA and CDR2 as YSYEKL. CDR3 DNA sequence: TGCGCCAGCAGCCAAGACGTCCGGGGACCTCGGGGCAAAAACATTCAGTACTTC. Translation: CASSQDVRGPRGKNIQYF.

The rearrangement uses TRBV2 and TRBJ2-7; D assignment may be TRBD1 or TRBD2 (5 bases each). Between the trimmed V and J ends, which lost 6 bases and 2 bases, there was a span of 14 bases. Germline CDR1 reads SNHLY; CDR2 reads FYNNEI. The CDR3 is 14 residues long. The CDR3 DNA reads TGTGCCAGCAGGCCCACCGGGACGGCCTACGAGCAGTACTTC. This sequence encodes CASRPTGTAYEQYF.

The chain carries TRBV6-6 and TRBJ2-5, with TRBD2 matching 7 bases. The germline V gene has CDR1 MNHNY and CDR2 SVGAGI (reference sequence). CDR3 length: 15 residues. J gave up 5 bases and V 5 bases, and 11 bases lay outside the gene matches. CDR3 nucleotide sequence: TGTGCCAGCAGTACAGTGGGAGGGAGGCCCGAGACCCAGTACTTC. Residues: CASSTVGGRPETQYF.

The rearrangement joins TRBV29-1 to TRBJ2-7; D gene ambiguous. Germline loops: CDR1 SQVTM, CDR2 ANQGSEA. The CDR3 sequence is 10 residues long. Trimming removed 4 bases at V and 7 bases at J, with 8 bases between. CDR3 region: CSVADNEQYF. CDR3 nucleotide sequence: TGCAGCGTTGCCGACAATGAGCAGTACTTC.

Only a few counts were recorded for this clonotype. The gene calls are TRBV12-3 or TRBV12-4 and TRBJ1-1; a possible D gene is TRBD1 (5 bases). V was pared by 5 bases and J by 2 bases, with 18 bases between. The CDR3 extends over 16 amino acids. The DNA of the CDR3 is TGTGCCAGCAGTCCAGCCCCCCAGGGCCGCAACACTGAAGCTTTCTTT. Translated: CASSPAPQGRNTEAFF.

The chain carries TRBV9 and TRBJ2-5, with TRBD2 identical over 13 bases. This CDR3 contains 19 residues. Germline V gene sequence: CDR1 SGDLS, CDR2 YYNGEE. The J segment lost 5 bases and the V segment lost 5 bases, leaving 18 bases of the junction unmatched. The chain's CDR3 is CASRRDRGGLAGLVETQYF. CDR3 nucleotides: TGTGCCAGCAGGAGGGACCGGGGGGGACTAGCGGGATTGGTGGAGACCCAGTACTTC.

The chain links TRBV4-2 to TRBJ1-1; possible D gene TRBD1, 6 bases. Trimming took off 2 bases at V and 0 bases at J, with 13 bases between the two ends. The CDR3 extends over 16 amino acids. Germline values: CDR1 LGHNA, CDR2 YNFKEQ. CDR3 DNA sequence: TGTGCCAGCAGCCAACCGGGGGACAAGATGAACACTGAAGCTTTCTTT. It encodes CASSQPGDKMNTEAFF.

The chain is built from TRBV15 and TRBJ2-7; possibly TRBD1 for D (5 bases). Germline V CDR1 and CDR2: LNHNV, YYDKDF (reference sequence). The CDR3 totals 13 residues. V shed 8 bases and J shed 1 base, with 12 bases lying between them. The CDR3 DNA is TGTGCCACCGCCTCAGGGAATTCCTACGAGCAGTACTTC. It codes for CATASGNSYEQYF.

This clonotype was counted a few times. The chain recombines TRBV3-1 with TRBJ2-5, with D uncertain. Germline V gene lookup returns CDR1 LGHDT and CDR2 YNNKEL (reference sequence). This CDR3 contains 15 residues. The V end lost 0 bases, the J end lost 5 bases, and 13 bases lay between the germline ends. The chain's CDR3 is CASSQDLTVGETQYF. CDR3 DNA: TGTGCCAGCAGCCAAGATCTTACCGTAGGGGAGACCCAGTACTTC.

This clonotype came up a few times. The V gene is TRBV4-2, the J gene TRBJ1-2; D remains unclear. Germline values: CDR1 LGHNA, CDR2 YNFKEQ. The V end lost 4 bases, the J end lost 4 bases, and 16 bases lay between the germline ends. The CDR3 length is 15 residues. The CDR3 reads CASSPLAQASYGYTF. The CDR3 coding sequence is TGTGCCAGCAGCCCCCTCGCGCAGGCCTCCTATGGCTACACCTTC.

The table lists this clonotype with a few counts. The gene calls are TRBV6-1 and TRBJ2-1; D not resolved. This CDR3 comprises 13 residues. V was shortened by 5 bases and J by 1 base, with 6 bases between the two germline ends. CDR1 is MNHNS and CDR2 is SASEGT in the germline V gene. As DNA, the CDR3 is TGTGCCAGCAGTAGACTGTCCTACAATGAGCAGTTCTTC. This gives the protein CASSRLSYNEQFF.

This clonotype was seen more than once but under ten times. CDR3 amino acids: CSVRQTETYEQYF. The CDR3 DNA follows: TGCAGCGTTCGCCAAACCGAAACCTACGAGCAGTACTTC. The chain is built from TRBV29-1 and TRBJ2-4; no clear D gene. The tail of the sequence fits TRBJ2-7 better, so the J call may be wrong. This CDR3 contains 13 residues. CDR1 SQVTM and CDR2 ANQGSEA come from the germline V gene.

The chain carries TRBV6-5 and TRBJ1-2; TRBD1 agrees at 8 bases. Germline-derived CDR1 and CDR2 are MNHEY and SVGAGI. With 6 bases clipped from V and 4 bases from J, the junction kept 4 bases outside the gene matches. CDR3 length: 13 residues. The CDR3 nucleotides are TGTGCCAGCAGCCGGACAGGGAGCTATGGCTACACCTTC. Its protein product is CASSRTGSYGYTF.

The chain joins TRBV6-6 to TRBJ1-5, with TRBD1 as a possible D gene (6 bases). The CDR3 is 16 residues long. Trimming shortened V by 7 bases and J by 0 bases, and 16 bases separated the two germline ends. Germline V gene sequence: CDR1 MNHNY, CDR2 SVGAGI (reference sequence). CDR3 coding DNA: TGTGCCAGCAACCCACAGGGAACGCTTAGCAATCAGCCCCAGCATTTT. Translation: CASNPQGTLSNQPQHF.

This clonotype appeared a few times. The chain is built from TRBV10-3 and TRBJ2-5; 10 bases map to TRBD2. The ends lost 0 bases at V and 0 bases at J; junction bases unmatched: 4. This CDR3 has 17 residues. In germline, CDR1 is ENHRY, CDR2 SYGVKD. The CDR3 coding sequence is TGTGCCATCAGTGAGTCGGGACTAGCGTCACACCAAGAGACCCAGTACTTC. Translating gives CAISESGLASHQETQYF.

V is TRBV5-1 and J is TRBJ2-4, with 9 bases lining up with TRBD1. The J segment lost 2 bases and the V segment lost 2 bases, leaving 8 bases of the junction unmatched. The CDR3 consists of 17 residues. Germline V gene lookup returns CDR1 SGHRS and CDR2 YFSETQ. The CDR3 sequence: CASSLHRGRGSKNIQYF. The CDR3 nucleotides are TGCGCCAGCAGCTTACACAGGGGGCGCGGGTCCAAAAACATTCAGTACTTC.